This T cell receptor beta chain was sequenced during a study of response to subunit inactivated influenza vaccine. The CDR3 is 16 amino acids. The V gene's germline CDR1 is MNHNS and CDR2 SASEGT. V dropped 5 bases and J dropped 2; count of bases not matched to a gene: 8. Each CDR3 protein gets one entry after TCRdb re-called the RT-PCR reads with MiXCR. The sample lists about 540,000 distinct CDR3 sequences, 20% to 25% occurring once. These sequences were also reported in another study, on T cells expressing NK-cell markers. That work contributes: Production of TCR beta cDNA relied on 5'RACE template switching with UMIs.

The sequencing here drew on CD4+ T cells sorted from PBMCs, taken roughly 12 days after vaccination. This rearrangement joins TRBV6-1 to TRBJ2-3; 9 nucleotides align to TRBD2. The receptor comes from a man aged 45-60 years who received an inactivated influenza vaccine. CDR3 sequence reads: CASSPVAGAFTDTQYF. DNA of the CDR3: TGTGCCAGCAGTCCTGTAGCGGGGGCCTTCACAGATACGCAGTATTTT.